Listed below are T cell receptor beta chains from one sample, sequenced in a study of cytomegalovirus exposure and HLA in healthy donors. Profiling relied on immunoSEQ multiplex PCR, and the TCRdb table lists in-frame clones only, not all of them. This table holds about 170,000 clones, approximately 72% found once. The material sequenced was PBMCs. The receptor source for this set is a female donor in good health and CMV-seronegative. Both conserved end residues are part of each CDR3. Clone size, where shown, is once, few, many, or a class for clones that have expanded.

J,size,V,length,CDR3
TRBJ1-1,.,TRBV7-3,15,CASSLTGGQNTEAFF
TRBJ2-2,once,TRBV7-9,15,CASSIRQGAGGELFF
TRBJ2-7,few,TRBV27,15,CASSSGQGALYEQYF
TRBJ2-7,.,TRBV6-1,15,CASSEKTSGGYEQYF
TRBJ1-2,.,TRBV6-1,13,CASSYGRGTGYTF
TRBJ2-1,.,TRBV9,15,CASSVDGGNYNEQFF
TRBJ1-1,.,TRBV7-8,13,CASSLNGGTEAFF
TRBJ1-3,once,TRBV2,14,CASSDQGTGNTIYF
TRBJ1-3,.,TRBV18,17,CASSRDSYPHSGNTIYF
TRBJ2-1,.,TRBV5-1,16,CASSFSAGEVGNEQFF
TRBJ2-7,.,TRBV5-1,14,CASSFGGSSYEQYF
TRBJ1-4,once,TRBV25-1,13,CASSETGDEKLFF
TRBJ1-2,.,TRBV6-5,13,CASSLGGGQGYTF
TRBJ1-2,.,TRBV5-8,19,CASSLPPRDRGPSDYGYTF
TRBJ2-5,.,TRBV28,16,CASSSTIRQGAETQYF
TRBJ2-4,.,TRBV11-2,17,CASRPAGGLGAKNIQYF
TRBJ2-3,.,TRBV4-1,16,CASSQDLAVLRDTQYF
TRBJ2-5,.,TRBV13,18,CASSKYGTSGGLQETQYF
TRBJ2-7,.,TRBV5-1,12,CATGQGSGEQYF